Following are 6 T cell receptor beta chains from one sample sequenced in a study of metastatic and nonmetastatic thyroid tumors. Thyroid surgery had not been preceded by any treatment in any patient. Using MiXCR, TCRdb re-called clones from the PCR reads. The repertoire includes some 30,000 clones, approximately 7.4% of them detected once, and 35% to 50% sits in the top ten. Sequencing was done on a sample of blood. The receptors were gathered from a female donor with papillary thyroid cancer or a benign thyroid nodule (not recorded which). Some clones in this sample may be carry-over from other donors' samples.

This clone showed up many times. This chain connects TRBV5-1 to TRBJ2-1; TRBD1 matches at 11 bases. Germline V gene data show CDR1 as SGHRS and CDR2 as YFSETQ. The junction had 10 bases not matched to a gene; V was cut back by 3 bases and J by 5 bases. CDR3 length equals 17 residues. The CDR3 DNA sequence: TGCGCCAGCAGCTCTTCCACCGGGACAGGGGGACACAATGAGCAGTTCTTC. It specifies CASSSSTGTGGHNEQFF.

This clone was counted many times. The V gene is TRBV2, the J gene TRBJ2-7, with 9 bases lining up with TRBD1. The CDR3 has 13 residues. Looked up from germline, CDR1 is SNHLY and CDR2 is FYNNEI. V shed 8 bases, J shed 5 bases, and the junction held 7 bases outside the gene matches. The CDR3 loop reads CASYRDRVHEQYF. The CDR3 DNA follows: TGTGCCAGCTACCGGGACAGGGTGCACGAGCAGTACTTC.

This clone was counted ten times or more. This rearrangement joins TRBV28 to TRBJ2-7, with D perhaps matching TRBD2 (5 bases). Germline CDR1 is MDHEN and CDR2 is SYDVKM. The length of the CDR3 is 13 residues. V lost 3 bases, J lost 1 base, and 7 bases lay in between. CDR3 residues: CASSFRDSYEQYF. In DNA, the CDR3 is TGTGCCAGCAGTTTTCGGGATTCCTACGAGCAGTACTTC.

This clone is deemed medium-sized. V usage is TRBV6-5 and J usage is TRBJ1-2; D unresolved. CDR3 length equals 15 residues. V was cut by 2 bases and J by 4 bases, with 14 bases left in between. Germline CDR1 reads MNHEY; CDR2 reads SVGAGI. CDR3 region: CASSYNRGGGYGYTF. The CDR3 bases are TGTGCCAGCAGTTACAACCGGGGAGGAGGCTATGGCTACACCTTC.

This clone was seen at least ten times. The CDR3 DNA reads as TGCGCCAGCAGCGGAGGGACAGGCCAAGAGACCCAGTACTTC. Translating it yields CASSGGTGQETQYF. This chain links TRBV5-1 with TRBJ2-5; 8 bases fit TRBD1. V lost 4 bases and J lost 1; bases outside the gene matches: 3. This CDR3 contains 14 residues. Per germline, CDR1 SGHRS and CDR2 YFSETQ.

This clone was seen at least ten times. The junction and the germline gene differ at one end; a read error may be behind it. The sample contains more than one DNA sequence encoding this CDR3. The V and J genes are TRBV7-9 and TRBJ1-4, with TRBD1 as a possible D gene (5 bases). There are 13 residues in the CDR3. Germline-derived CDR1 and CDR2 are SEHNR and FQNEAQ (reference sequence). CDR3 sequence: CAGSPGPNEKLFF. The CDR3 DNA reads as TGTGCCGGCAGCCCAGGGCCTAATGAAAAACTGTTTTTT.